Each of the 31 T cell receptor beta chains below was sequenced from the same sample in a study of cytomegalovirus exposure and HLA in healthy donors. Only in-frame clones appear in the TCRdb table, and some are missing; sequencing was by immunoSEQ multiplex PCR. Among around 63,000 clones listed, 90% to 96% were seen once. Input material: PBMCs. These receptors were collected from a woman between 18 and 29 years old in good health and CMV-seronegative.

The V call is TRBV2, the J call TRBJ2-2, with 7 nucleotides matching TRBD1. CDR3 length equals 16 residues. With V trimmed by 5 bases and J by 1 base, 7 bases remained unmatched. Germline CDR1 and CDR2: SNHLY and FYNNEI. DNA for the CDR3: TGTGCCAGCAGTCCGCCGGGACAGCAGAACACCGGGGAGCTGTTTTTT. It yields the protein CASSPPGQQNTGELFF.

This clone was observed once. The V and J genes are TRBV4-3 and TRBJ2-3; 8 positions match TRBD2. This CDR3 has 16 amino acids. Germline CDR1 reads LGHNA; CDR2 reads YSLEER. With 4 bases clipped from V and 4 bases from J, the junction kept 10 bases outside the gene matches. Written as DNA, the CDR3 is TGCGCCAGCAGCCCCAGCGCGGGGGGAGGTGCAGATACGCAGTATTTT. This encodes CASSPSAGGGADTQYF.

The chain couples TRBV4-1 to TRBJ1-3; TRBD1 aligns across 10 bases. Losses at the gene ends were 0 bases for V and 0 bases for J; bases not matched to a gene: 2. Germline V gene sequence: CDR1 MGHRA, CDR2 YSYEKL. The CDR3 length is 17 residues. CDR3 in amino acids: CASSQDRTGGSGNTIYF. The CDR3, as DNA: TGCGCCAGCAGCCAAGACCGGACAGGGGGCTCTGGAAACACCATATATTTT.

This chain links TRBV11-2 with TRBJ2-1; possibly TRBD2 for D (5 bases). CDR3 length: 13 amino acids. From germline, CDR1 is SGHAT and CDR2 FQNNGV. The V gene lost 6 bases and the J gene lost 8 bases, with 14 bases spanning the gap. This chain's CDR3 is CASRPDFADEQFF. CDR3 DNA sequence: TGTGCCAGCAGACCGGACTTTGCCGATGAGCAGTTCTTC.

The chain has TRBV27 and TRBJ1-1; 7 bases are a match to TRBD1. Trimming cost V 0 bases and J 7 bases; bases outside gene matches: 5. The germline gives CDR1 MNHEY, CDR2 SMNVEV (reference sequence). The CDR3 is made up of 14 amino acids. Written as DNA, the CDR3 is TGTGCCAGCAGTTTATCCCCCGACAGGGTTGAAGCTTTCTTT. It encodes CASSLSPDRVEAFF.

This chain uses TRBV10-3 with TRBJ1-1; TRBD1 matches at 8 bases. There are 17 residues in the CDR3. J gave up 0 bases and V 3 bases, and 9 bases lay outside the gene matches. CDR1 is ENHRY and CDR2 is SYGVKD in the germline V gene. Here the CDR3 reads CAISDPPGGGMNTEAFF. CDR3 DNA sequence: TGTGCCATCAGTGACCCTCCAGGGGGCGGAATGAACACTGAAGCTTTCTTT.

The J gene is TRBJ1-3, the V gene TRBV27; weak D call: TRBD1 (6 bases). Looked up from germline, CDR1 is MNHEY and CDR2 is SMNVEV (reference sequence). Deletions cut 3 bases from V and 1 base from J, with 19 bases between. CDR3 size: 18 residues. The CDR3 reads CASSLWGSTQGSGNTIYF. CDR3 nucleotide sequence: TGTGCCAGCAGTTTGTGGGGCTCAACCCAGGGGTCTGGAAACACCATATATTTT.

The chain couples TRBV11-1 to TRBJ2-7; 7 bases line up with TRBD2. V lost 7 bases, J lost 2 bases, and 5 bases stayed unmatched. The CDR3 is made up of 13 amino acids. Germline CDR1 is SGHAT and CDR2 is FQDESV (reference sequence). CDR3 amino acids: CASTPGGPYEQYF. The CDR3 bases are TGTGCCAGCACCCCGGGGGGACCCTACGAGCAGTACTTC.

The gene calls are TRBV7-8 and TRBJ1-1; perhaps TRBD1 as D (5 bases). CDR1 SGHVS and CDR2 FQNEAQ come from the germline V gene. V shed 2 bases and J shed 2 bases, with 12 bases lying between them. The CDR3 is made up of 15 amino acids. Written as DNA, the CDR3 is TGTGCCAGCAGCTTATGGGGGGGACTCAACACTGAAGCTTTCTTT. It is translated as CASSLWGGLNTEAFF.

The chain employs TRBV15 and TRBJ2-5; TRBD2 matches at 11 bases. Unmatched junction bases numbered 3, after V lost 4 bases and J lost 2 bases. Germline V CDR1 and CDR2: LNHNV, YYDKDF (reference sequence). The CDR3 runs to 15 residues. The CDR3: CATSNLAGGQETQYF. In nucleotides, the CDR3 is TGTGCCACCAGCAACCTAGCGGGGGGACAAGAGACCCAGTACTTC.

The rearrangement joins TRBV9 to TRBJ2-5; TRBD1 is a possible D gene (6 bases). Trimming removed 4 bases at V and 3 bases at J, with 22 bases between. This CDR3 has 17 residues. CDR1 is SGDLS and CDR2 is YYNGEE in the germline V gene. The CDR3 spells CASSPVAGGLEEETQYF. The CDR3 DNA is TGTGCCAGCAGCCCCGTGGCTGGGGGCTTGGAGGAAGAGACCCAGTACTTC.

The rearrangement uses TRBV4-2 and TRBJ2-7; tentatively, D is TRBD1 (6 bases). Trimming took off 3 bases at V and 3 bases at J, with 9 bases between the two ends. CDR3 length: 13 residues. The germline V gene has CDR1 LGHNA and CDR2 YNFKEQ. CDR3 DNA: TGTGCCAGCAGCCAGTCGACAGGCTACGAGCAGTACTTC. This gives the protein CASSQSTGYEQYF.

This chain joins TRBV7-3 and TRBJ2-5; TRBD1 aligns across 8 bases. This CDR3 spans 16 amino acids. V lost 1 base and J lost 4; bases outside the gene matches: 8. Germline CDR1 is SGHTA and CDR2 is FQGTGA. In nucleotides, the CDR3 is TGTGCCAGCAGCTTAAGTTCAGGGGGCAACCCAGAGACCCAGTACTTC. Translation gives CASSLSSGGNPETQYF.

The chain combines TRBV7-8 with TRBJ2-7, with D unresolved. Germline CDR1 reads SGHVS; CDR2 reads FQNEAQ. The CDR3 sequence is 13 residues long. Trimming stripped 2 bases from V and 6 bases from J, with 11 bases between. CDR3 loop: CASSLRQPSEQYF. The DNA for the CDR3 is TGTGCCAGCAGCTTACGCCAGCCTAGCGAGCAGTACTTC. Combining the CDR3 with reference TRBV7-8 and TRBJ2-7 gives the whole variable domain GAGVSQSPRYKVAKRGQDVALRCDPISGHVSLFWYQQALGQGPEFLTYFQNEAQLDKSGLPSDRFFAERPEGSVSTLKIQRTQQEDSAVYLCASSLRQPSEQYFGPGTRLTVT.

The CDR3: CASSLGGPGANVLTF. CDR3 bases: TGTGCCAGCAGCTTGGGGGGGCCTGGGGCCAACGTCCTGACTTTC. V usage is TRBV5-4 and J usage is TRBJ2-6, with D possibly matching TRBD1 (6 bases). CDR1 and CDR2 (germline): SGHNT, YYREEE (reference sequence). V gave up 0 bases and J gave up 2 bases, with 6 bases separating them. This CDR3 has 15 residues.

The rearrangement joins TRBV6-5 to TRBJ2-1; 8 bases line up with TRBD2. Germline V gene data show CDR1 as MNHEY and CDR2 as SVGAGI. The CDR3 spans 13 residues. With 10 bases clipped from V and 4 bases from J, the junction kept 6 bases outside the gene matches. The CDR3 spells CATRGGRYNEQFF. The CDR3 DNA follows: TGTGCCACCCGGGGGGGGCGATACAATGAGCAGTTCTTC.

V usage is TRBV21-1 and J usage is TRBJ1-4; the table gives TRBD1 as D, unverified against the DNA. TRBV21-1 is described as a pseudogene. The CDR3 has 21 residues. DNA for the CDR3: TGTGCCAGCAGCAAAGAGAAACCACAGGGGGCGAGCCTTGCAACTAATGAAAAACTGTTTTTT. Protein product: CASSKEKPQGASLATNEKLFF.

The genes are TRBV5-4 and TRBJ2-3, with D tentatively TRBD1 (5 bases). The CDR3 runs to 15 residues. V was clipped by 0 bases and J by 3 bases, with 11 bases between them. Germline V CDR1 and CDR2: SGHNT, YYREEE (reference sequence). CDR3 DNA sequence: TGTGCCAGCAGCTTGGTAGGCAGGGTAACAGATACGCAGTATTTT. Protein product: CASSLVGRVTDTQYF.

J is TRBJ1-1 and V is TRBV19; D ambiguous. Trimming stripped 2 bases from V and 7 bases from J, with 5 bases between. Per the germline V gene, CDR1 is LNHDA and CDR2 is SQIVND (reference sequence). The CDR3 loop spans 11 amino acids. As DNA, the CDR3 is TGTGCCAGTAGTATATTCCGTGAAGCTTTCTTT. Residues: CASSIFREAFF.

In DNA, the CDR3 is TGTGCCAGCTCACCGCCGGGGGTGGATACGCAGTATTTT. Amino acids: CASSPPGVDTQYF. V usage is TRBV18 and J usage is TRBJ2-3; D is possibly TRBD2 (6 bases). CDR3 length equals 13 residues. V was clipped by 3 bases and J by 6 bases, with 10 bases between them. The germline gives CDR1 KGHSH, CDR2 LQKENI.

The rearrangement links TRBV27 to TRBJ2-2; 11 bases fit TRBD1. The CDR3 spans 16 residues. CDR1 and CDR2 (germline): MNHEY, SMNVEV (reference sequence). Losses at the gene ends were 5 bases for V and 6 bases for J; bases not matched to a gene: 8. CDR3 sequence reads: CASSPWTGGGSGELFF. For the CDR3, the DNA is TGTGCCAGCAGTCCCTGGACAGGGGGCGGATCCGGGGAGCTGTTTTTT.

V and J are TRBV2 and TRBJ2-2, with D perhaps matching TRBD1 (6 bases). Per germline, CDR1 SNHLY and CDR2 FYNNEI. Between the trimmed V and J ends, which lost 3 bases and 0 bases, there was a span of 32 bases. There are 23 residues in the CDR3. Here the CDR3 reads CASSDWGFQDPDIWTANTGELFF. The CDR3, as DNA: TGTGCCAGCAGTGATTGGGGTTTCCAAGATCCCGACATTTGGACAGCGAACACCGGGGAGCTGTTTTTT.

The CDR3 region is CASTKLAADGAQYF. The CDR3 nucleotides read TGTGCCAGTACCAAGCTAGCGGCGGACGGGGCCCAGTACTTC. This chain connects TRBV19 to TRBJ2-5; 7 nucleotides line up with TRBD2. The ends lost 7 bases at V and 9 bases at J; junction bases unmatched: 14. Germline loops: CDR1 LNHDA, CDR2 SQIVND (reference sequence). The CDR3 runs to 14 residues.

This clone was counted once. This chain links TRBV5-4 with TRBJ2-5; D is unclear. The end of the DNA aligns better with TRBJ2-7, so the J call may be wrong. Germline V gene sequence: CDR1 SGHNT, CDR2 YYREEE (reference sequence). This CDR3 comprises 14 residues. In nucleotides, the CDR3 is TGTGCCAGCAGCCCTGGCCTCCGAAACTACGAGCAGTACTTC. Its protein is CASSPGLRNYEQYF.

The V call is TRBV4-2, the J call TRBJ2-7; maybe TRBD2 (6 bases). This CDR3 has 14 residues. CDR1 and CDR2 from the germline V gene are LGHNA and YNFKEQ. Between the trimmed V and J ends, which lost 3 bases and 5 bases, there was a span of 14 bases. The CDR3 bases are TGTGCCAGCAGCCAGGAGGGCAGGGTGGACGAGCAGTACTTC. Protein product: CASSQEGRVDEQYF.

CDR3 in amino acids: CASSLPGPNTEAFF. The CDR3 region has the DNA TGTGCCAGCAGTTTACCAGGGCCGAACACTGAAGCTTTCTTT. The gene calls are TRBV27 and TRBJ1-1; weak D call: TRBD1 (5 bases). This CDR3 comprises 14 residues. Between the trimmed V and J ends, which lost 2 bases and 1 base, there was a span of 8 bases. Germline CDR1 reads MNHEY; CDR2 reads SMNVEV (reference sequence).

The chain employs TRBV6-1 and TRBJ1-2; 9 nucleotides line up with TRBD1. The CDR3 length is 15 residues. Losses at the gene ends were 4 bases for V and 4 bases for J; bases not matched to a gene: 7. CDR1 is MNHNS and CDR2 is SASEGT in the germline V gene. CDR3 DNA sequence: TGTGCCAGCAGTGGGGGGACAGGGTCGGGCTATGGCTACACCTTC. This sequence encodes CASSGGTGSGYGYTF.

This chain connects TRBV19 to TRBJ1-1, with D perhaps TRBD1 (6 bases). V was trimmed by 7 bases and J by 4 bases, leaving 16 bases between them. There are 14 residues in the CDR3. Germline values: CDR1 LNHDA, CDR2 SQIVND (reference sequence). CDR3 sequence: CASIPRGGGTEAFF. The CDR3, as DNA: TGTGCCAGTATCCCCCGGGGAGGGGGCACTGAAGCTTTCTTT.

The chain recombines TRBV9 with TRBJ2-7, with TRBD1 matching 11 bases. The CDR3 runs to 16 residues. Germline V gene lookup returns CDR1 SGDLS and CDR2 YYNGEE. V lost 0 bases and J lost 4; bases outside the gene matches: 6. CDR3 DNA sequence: TGTGCCAGCAGCGTAGACCCCGGGACAGGGGGGTACGAGCAGTACTTC. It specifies CASSVDPGTGGYEQYF.

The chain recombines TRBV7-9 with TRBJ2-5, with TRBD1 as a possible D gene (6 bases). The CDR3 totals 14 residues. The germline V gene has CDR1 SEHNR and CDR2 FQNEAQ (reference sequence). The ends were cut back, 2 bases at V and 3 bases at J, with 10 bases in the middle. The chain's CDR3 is CASSLTAGEETQYF. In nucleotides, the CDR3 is TGTGCCAGCAGCTTAACGGCAGGGGAAGAGACCCAGTACTTC.

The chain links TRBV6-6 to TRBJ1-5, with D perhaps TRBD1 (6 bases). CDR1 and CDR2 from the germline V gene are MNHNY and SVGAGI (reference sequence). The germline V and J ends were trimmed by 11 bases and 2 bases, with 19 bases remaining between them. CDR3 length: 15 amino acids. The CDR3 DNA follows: TGTGCCGGATCCCGAATGGCAGGGGGCAATCAGCCCCAGCATTTT. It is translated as CAGSRMAGGNQPQHF.